Described below is a single T cell receptor beta chain sequence and its context. The antigen is unknown. The authors distributed each subset's genomic DNA evenly over several immunoSEQ plates. Sequencing was performed with immunoSEQ multiplex PCR; in TCRdb, only in-frame clones are kept and a portion is missing. The table shows over 2 million clones, with around 95% occurring only once. Between the trimmed V and J ends, which lost 0 bases and 7 bases, there was a span of 7 bases. The germline CDR1 and CDR2 sequences are SQVTM and ANQGSEA. CDR3 length: 12 amino acids. These data come from a study of shared clonotypes between healthy human individuals. Study-wide context: A couple of women and a few men aged 18 to 49 served as donors. The study, taken as a whole, reports: Richness estimates generally favored naive over memory subsets. The study's rarefaction showed incomplete sorted-subset sequencing despite large depth.

The chain employs TRBV29-1 and TRBJ2-1; a weak D match, TRBD1 (6 bases). This sequence originates from a man younger than 35 in good health. The sample taken for sequencing was naive CD4+ T cells sorted from blood. Subset here: CD45RA+ positively selected. The CDR3 DNA reads TGCAGCGTTGAAGAAAGGGGGAATGAGCAGTTCTTC. Translating gives CSVEERGNEQFF.